This T cell receptor beta chain came from a study of blood T cells in healthy people across ages. Study results and caveats: Bulk PBMC profiling left naive and antigen-experienced comparisons inconclusive.

A J-beta primer mix and a sample-barcoded 5' primer were used in a second PCR of roughly 6 to 12 cycles. TCRdb passed the 5' RACE reads through MiXCR, listing each CDR3 protein once. The table lists 1,800,000 or so distinct CDR3 sequences, more than 35% of them singletons. As regards this clonotype: Its antigen remains unidentified.

Total RNA, at least 5.5 micrograms per sample, came from PBMCs. The source material was blood. This receptor was obtained from a human donor in good health.

This CDR3 reads CSVGQGGGTEAFF. The DNA of the CDR3 is TGCAGCGTCGGACAGGGAGGCGGGACTGAAGCTTTCTTT. The chain uses TRBV29-1 and TRBJ1-1; 8 bases are a match to TRBD1. The V gene end was trimmed by 6 bases and the J gene end by 5 bases; junction bases not matched to a gene: 8. There are 13 residues in the CDR3. Germline-derived CDR1 and CDR2 are SQVTM and ANQGSEA.